This entry concerns a single TCR beta chain. Sequenced by immunoSEQ multiplex PCR; TCRdb stores in-frame clones only, minus some. The table has 35,000 to 55,000 clones, around nine tenths seen once. The data stem from a study of blood T cell repertoires in COVID-19. For the study at large: T cells, B-cell-depleted T cells, or PBMCs supplied cDNA or gDNA.

The ends were cut back, 5 bases at V and 0 bases at J, with 8 bases in the middle. Per the germline V gene, CDR1 is LNHDA and CDR2 is SQIVND (reference sequence). This CDR3 region has 14 residues. The TCR originated in a man aged 65 to 85 with active COVID-19. The rearrangement uses TRBV19 and TRBJ1-5; D is unclear. The sequenced sample was peripheral blood. The chain's CDR3 is CASSLRDSNQPQHF. The CDR3 DNA reads as TGTGCCAGTAGTCTCCGGGATAGCAATCAGCCCCAGCATTTT.